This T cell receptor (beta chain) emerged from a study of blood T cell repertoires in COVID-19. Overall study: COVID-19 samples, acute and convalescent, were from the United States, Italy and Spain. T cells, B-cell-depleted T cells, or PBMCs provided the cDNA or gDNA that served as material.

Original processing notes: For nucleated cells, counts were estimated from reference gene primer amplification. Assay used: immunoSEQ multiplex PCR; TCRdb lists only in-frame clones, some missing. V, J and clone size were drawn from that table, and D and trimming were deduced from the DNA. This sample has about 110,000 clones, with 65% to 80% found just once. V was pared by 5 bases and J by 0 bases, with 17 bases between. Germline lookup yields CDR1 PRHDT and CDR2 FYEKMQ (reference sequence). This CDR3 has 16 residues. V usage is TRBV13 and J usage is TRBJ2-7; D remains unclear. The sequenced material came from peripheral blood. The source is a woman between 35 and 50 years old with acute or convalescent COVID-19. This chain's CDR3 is CASSPSQAGISYEQYF. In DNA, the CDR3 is TGTGCCAGCAGCCCGTCCCAGGCAGGAATCTCCTACGAGCAGTACTTC.